This TCR beta chain came from a study of breast tumors, draining lymph nodes, adjacent tissues. Whole-study findings and limits: Most tumor T cells seemingly derive from lymph node, then expand in tumor. Compared with basal-like, luminal-like tumors shared significantly more repertoire with nontumor tissue.

This clonotype was seen at least ten times. Its target is unknown. Germline V gene lookup returns CDR1 SGHTS and CDR2 YDEGEE. This CDR3 spans 12 amino acids. V lost 2 bases, J lost 2 bases, and 4 bases lay in between. MiXCR was run by TCRdb on the multiplex PCR reads, yielding one entry per CDR3 protein. This sample has tens of thousands of distinct CDR3 sequences, with roughly 24% found just once. This chain joins TRBV5-8 and TRBJ1-2; D gene uncertain. The TCR was taken from a female donor with breast cancer. Some clones in this sample may be carry-over from other donors' samples. The sequenced sample consisted of breast tumor tissue. CDR3 residues: CASSFGNYGYTF. CDR3 nucleotide sequence: TGTGCCAGCAGCTTTGGAAACTATGGCTACACCTTC.